This TCR beta chain was captured in a study of cytotoxic CD8 clonotypes in ibrutinib-treated CLL. V lost 3 bases, J lost 4 bases, and 4 bases stayed unmatched. This CDR3 has 14 residues. Germline V gives CDR1 MRHNA, CDR2 SNTAGT. Assay used: immunoSEQ multiplex PCR; TCRdb lists only in-frame clones, some missing. The data contain about 140,000 clones, approximately 80% of them singletons. Sequences were derived from PBMCs, sampled after 12 months of ibrutinib treatment. The chain uses TRBV6-4 and TRBJ1-1; 8 nucleotides line up with TRBD1. This TCR derives from a human donor with chronic lymphocytic leukemia. The CDR3 nucleotides are TGTGCCAGCAGTGAAACAGGGGGTTCCACTGAAGCTTTCTTT. Protein sequence: CASSETGGSTEAFF.